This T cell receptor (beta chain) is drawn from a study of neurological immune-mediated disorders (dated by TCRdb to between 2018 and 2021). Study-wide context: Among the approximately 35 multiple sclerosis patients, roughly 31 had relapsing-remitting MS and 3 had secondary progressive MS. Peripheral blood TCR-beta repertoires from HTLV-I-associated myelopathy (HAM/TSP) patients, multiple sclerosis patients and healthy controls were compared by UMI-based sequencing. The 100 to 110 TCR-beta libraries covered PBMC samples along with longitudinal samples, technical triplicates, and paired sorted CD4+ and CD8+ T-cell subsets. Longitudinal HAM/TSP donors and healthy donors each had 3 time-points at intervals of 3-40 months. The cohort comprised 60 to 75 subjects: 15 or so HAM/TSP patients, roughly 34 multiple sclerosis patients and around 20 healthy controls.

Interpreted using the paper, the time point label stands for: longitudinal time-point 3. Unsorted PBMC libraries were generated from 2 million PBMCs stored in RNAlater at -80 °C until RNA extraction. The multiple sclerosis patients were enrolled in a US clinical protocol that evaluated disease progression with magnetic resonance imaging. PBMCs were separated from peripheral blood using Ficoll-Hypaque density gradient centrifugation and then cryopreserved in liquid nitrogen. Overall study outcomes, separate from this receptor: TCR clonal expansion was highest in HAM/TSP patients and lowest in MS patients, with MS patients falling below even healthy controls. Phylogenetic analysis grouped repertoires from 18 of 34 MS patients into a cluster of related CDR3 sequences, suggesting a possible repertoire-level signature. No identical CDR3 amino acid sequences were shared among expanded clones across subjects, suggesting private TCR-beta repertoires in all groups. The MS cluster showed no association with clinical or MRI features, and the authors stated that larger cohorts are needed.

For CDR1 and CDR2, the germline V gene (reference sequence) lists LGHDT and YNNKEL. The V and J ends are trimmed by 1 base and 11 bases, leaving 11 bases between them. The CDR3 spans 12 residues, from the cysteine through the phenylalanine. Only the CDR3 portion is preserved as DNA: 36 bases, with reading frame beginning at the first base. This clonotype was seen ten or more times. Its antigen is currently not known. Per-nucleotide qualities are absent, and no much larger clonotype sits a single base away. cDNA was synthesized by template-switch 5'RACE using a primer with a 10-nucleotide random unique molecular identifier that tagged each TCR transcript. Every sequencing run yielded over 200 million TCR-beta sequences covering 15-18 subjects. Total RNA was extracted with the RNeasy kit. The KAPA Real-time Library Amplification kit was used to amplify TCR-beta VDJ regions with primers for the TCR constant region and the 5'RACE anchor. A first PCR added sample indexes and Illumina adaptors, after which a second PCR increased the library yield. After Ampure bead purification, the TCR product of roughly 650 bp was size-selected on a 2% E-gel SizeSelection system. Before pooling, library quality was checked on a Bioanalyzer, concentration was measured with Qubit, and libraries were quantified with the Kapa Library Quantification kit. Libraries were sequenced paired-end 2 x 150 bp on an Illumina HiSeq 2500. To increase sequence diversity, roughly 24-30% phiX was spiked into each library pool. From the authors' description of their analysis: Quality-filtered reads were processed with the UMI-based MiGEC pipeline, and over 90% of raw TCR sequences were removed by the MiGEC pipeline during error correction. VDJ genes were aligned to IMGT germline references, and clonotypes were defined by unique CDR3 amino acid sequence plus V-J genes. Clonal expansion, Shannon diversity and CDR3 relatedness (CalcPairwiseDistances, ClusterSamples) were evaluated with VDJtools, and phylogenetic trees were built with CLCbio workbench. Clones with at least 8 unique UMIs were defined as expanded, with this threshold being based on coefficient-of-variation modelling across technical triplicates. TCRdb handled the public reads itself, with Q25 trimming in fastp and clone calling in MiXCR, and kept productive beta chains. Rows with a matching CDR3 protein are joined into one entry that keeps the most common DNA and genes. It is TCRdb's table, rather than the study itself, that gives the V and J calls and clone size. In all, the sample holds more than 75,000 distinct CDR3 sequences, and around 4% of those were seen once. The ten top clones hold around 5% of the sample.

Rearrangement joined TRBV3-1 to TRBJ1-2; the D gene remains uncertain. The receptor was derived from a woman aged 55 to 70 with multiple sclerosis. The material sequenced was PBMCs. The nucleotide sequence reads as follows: TGTGCCAGCAGCCAAGCGGCCCCAGAATACACCTTC. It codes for CASSQAAPEYTF. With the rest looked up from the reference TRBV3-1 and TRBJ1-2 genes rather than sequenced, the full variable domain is DTAVSQTPKYLVTQMGNDKSIKCEQNLGHDTMYWYKQDSKKFLKIMFSYNNKELIINETVPNRFSPKSPDKAHLNLHINSLELGDSAVYFCASSQAAPEYTFGSGTRLTVV.